The 32 T cell receptor beta chains below all came from one sample that was sequenced in a study of blood T cell repertoires in COVID-19. The data were produced by immunoSEQ multiplex PCR, yet TCRdb's version contains in-frame clones alone and is incomplete. There are about 210,000 clones in the sample; over 70% occur only once, and roughly 7% lies in the top ten. The sequencing input was peripheral blood. The receptors were gathered from a woman aged 70 to 79 with acute or convalescent COVID-19.

The gene calls are TRBV4-1 and TRBJ2-7; 9 bases agree with TRBD1. The CDR3 totals 16 residues. The V gene's germline CDR1 is MGHRA and CDR2 YSYEKL. V trimming: 0 bases; J trimming: 2 bases; junction bases outside the gene matches: 5. The chain's CDR3 is CASSQDTGGAAYEQYF. The CDR3 DNA reads as TGCGCCAGCAGCCAAGATACAGGGGGCGCAGCCTACGAGCAGTACTTC.

The V gene is TRBV21-1, the J gene TRBJ2-6; the DNA was not compared with TRBD1, the D call given in the table. TRBV21-1 corresponds to a pseudogene. This CDR3 is built from 20 residues. CDR3 amino acids: CASSKCMNSPFISGANVLTF. CDR3 nucleotides: TGTGCCAGCAGCAAGTGCATGAACAGCCCATTCATCTCTGGGGCCAACGTCCTGACTTTC.

Note on this clone: Within the sample, other DNA sequences also encode this same CDR3. The chain links TRBV18 to TRBJ1-2; TRBD1 agrees at 8 bases. Germline CDR1 KGHSH, CDR2 LQKENI. Trimming at V came to 3 bases and at J to 3 bases, leaving 0 bases not matched to a gene. CDR3 length: 13 residues. The CDR3 is CASSPTGDYGYTF. The CDR3 coding sequence is TGTGCCAGCTCACCGACAGGGGACTATGGCTACACCTTC.

The gene calls are TRBV6-5 and TRBJ1-2; TRBD1 matches 8 bases. The CDR3 length is 11 residues. V trimming: 9 bases; J trimming: 7 bases; junction bases outside the gene matches: 4. CDR1 is MNHEY and CDR2 is SVGAGI in the germline V gene. CDR3 DNA sequence: TGTGCCAGTACAGGGGGAAGTGGCTACACCTTC. This sequence encodes CASTGGSGYTF.

The rearrangement joins TRBV19 to TRBJ2-4, with TRBD2 as a possible D gene (6 bases). This CDR3 spans 15 amino acids. With 1 base removed from V and 8 bases from J, the gap between germline ends came to 15 bases. Germline values: CDR1 LNHDA, CDR2 SQIVND (reference sequence). This CDR3 is CASSIGGAGPHIQYF. The CDR3 bases are TGTGCCAGTAGTATAGGCGGGGCCGGGCCCCACATTCAGTACTTC. Full variable domain (outside the CDR3, taken from reference TRBV19 and TRBJ2-4): DGGITQSPKYLFRKEGQNVTLSCEQNLNHDAMYWYRQDPGQGLRLIYYSQIVNDFQKGDIAEGYSVSREKKESFPLTVTSAQKNPTAFYLCASSIGGAGPHIQYFGAGTRLSVL.

The chain carries TRBV27 and TRBJ2-7; 9 bases fit TRBD1. CDR3 length: 15 amino acids. The germline V gene has CDR1 MNHEY and CDR2 SMNVEV (reference sequence). V gave up 8 bases and J gave up 2 bases; unmatched junction bases: 10. The DNA for the CDR3 is TGTGCCAGCGGCCGAGACGGGACAGGGACCTACGAGCAGTACTTC. This codes for CASGRDGTGTYEQYF.

This clone was found once. The gene calls are TRBV12-5 and TRBJ1-5; D remains unclear. Trimming took 8 bases from V and 3 from J, leaving 17 bases between them. CDR3 size: 15 residues. Germline V gives CDR1 LGHNT, CDR2 FRNRAP. The CDR3 DNA follows: TGTGCTAGTCCTACGCGGCGAGAGCTCAATCAGCCCCAGCATTTT. Protein sequence: CASPTRRELNQPQHF. The full variable domain, rest sourced from reference TRBV12-5 and TRBJ1-5, is DARVTQTPRHKVTEMGQEVTMRCQPILGHNTVFWYRQTMMQGLELLAYFRNRAPLDDSGMPKDRFSAEMPDATLATLKIQPSEPRDSAVYFCASPTRRELNQPQHFGDGTRLSIL.

The chain recombines TRBV3-1 (or the pseudogene TRBV3-2) with TRBJ2-3, with D perhaps TRBD2 (6 bases). The CDR3 is made up of 15 amino acids. Trimming removed 1 base at V and 3 bases at J, with 11 bases between. Germline V gene data show CDR1 as LGHDT and CDR2 as YNNKEL (reference sequence). CDR3 coding DNA: TGTGCCAGCAGCCAAGTTGGGGGGTTGACAGATACGCAGTATTTT. As protein: CASSQVGGLTDTQYF.

V gene TRBV7-8 combines with J gene TRBJ1-5; no definite D call. Germline V CDR1 and CDR2: SGHVS, FQNEAQ. Between the trimmed V and J ends, which lost 0 bases and 7 bases, there was a span of 7 bases. There are 13 residues in the CDR3. The CDR3 DNA follows: TGTGCCAGCAGCTTAGCGGGCAGCCAGCCCCAGCATTTT. It yields the protein CASSLAGSQPQHF.

The chain employs TRBV3-1 (or the pseudogene TRBV3-2) and TRBJ1-5, with D perhaps TRBD1 (5 bases). The germline gives CDR1 LGHDT, CDR2 YNNKEL (reference sequence). CDR3 size: 17 residues. The V and J ends lost 1 base and 2 bases respectively, with 15 bases between them. This chain's CDR3 is CASSQGGGARGNQPQHF. The CDR3 DNA is TGTGCCAGCAGCCAAGGGGGGGGAGCGAGGGGCAATCAGCCCCAGCATTTT.

For this clone: Other DNA variants within this sample encode the same CDR3. This chain uses TRBV27 with TRBJ2-5, with 9 bases that match TRBD1. The length of the CDR3 is 12 residues. The germline gives CDR1 MNHEY, CDR2 SMNVEV (reference sequence). Trimming cost V 3 bases and J 14 bases; bases outside gene matches: 7. DNA for the CDR3: TGTGCCAGCAGTTTGGGACAGGGCGAGAAATACTTC. Translating it yields CASSLGQGEKYF.

This chain joins TRBV14 and TRBJ2-7; possibly TRBD2 for D (5 bases). Between the trimmed V and J ends, which lost 4 bases and 0 bases, there was a span of 19 bases. This CDR3 has 17 amino acids. Germline CDR1 reads SGHDN; CDR2 reads FVKESK. CDR3 coding DNA: TGTGCCAGCAGCCCAAGCCCTGTCCAGCGGACCTCCTACGAGCAGTACTTC. Translating gives CASSPSPVQRTSYEQYF.

The V call is TRBV2, the J call TRBJ1-5, with D unclear. CDR1 is SNHLY, CDR2 FYNNEI, per germline. The CDR3 consists of 14 residues. With 5 bases removed from V and 2 bases from J, the gap between germline ends came to 10 bases. As DNA, the CDR3 is TGTGCCAGCAGTAGCTTTGTCGGCAATCAGCCCCAGCATTTT. Amino acids: CASSSFVGNQPQHF.

This clone came up once. The rearrangement links TRBV7-2 to TRBJ1-4, with TRBD1 identical over 7 bases. CDR3 size: 15 residues. J gave up 3 bases and V 3 bases, and 4 bases lay outside the gene matches. The V gene's germline CDR1 is SGHTA and CDR2 FQGNSA. The CDR3 reads CASSFRQGPNEKLFF. The CDR3 nucleotides are TGTGCCAGCAGCTTTAGACAGGGCCCTAATGAAAAACTGTTTTTT.

This rearrangement joins TRBV3-1 (or the pseudogene TRBV3-2) to TRBJ1-2, with D hard to call. Germline V lookup: CDR1 LGHDT, CDR2 YNNKEL (reference sequence). The V end lost 1 base, the J end lost 8 bases, and 8 bases lay between the germline ends. The CDR3 is 12 amino acids. CDR3 protein: CASSQAGEGYTF. The CDR3, as DNA: TGTGCCAGCAGCCAAGCGGGAGAAGGCTACACCTTC.

The CDR3 region is CASSYQAGTGGDEKLFF. DNA for the CDR3: TGTGCCAGCAGTTACCAAGCCGGGACAGGGGGCGATGAAAAACTGTTTTTT. The chain has TRBV6-2 or TRBV6-3 and TRBJ1-4, with TRBD1 identical over 12 bases. The CDR3 has 17 amino acids. Germline V gene sequence: CDR1 MNHEY, CDR2 SVGEGT. The trim removed 2 bases at V and 6 bases at J, leaving 7 bases unmatched.

The V gene is TRBV9, the J gene TRBJ2-3; TRBD2 matches 7 bases. The germline V gene has CDR1 SGDLS and CDR2 YYNGEE. This CDR3 spans 16 amino acids. V shed 0 bases and J 2 bases; nucleotides not matched to a gene: 6. The CDR3: CASSVELAGDTDTQYF. The CDR3 DNA is TGTGCCAGCAGCGTAGAGCTTGCGGGGGACACAGATACGCAGTATTTT.

V and J are TRBV4-1 and TRBJ2-1; perhaps TRBD2 as D (6 bases). Germline V gene data show CDR1 as MGHRA and CDR2 as YSYEKL. This CDR3 comprises 14 residues. The germline V and J ends were trimmed by 1 base and 6 bases, with 10 bases remaining between them. The CDR3 loop is CASSQGAGRNEQFF. CDR3 coding DNA: TGCGCCAGCAGCCAAGGAGCGGGCCGCAATGAGCAGTTCTTC.

This rearrangement joins TRBV3-1 (or the pseudogene TRBV3-2) to TRBJ2-7, with D possibly being TRBD2 (5 bases). CDR3 length: 13 residues. V lost 4 bases, J lost 3 bases, and 10 bases lay in between. Germline loops: CDR1 LGHDT, CDR2 YNNKEL (reference sequence). The CDR3 loop reads CASSRGPFYEQYF. In DNA, the CDR3 is TGTGCCAGCAGCCGCGGGCCTTTCTACGAGCAGTACTTC.

The chain is built from TRBV19 and TRBJ2-5, with 10 bases lining up with TRBD2. Germline CDR1 is LNHDA and CDR2 is SQIVND (reference sequence). The CDR3 sequence is 15 residues long. The J segment lost 5 bases and the V segment lost 3 bases, leaving 6 bases of the junction unmatched. The CDR3 nucleotides are TGTGCCAGTAGTATTTGGACTAGCGGAAGGGAGACCCAGTACTTC. Translation gives CASSIWTSGRETQYF.

This chain links TRBV4-2 with TRBJ1-1; D is unresolved. The CDR3 runs 11 residues. Trimming cost V 0 bases and J 7 bases, with 3 bases left between them. Germline loops: CDR1 LGHNA, CDR2 YNFKEQ. The CDR3 DNA follows: TGTGCCAGCAGCCAAGACGTTGAAGCTTTCTTT. Its protein is CASSQDVEAFF.

This chain joins TRBV3-1 (or the pseudogene TRBV3-2) and TRBJ2-5, with 8 bases identical to TRBD1. The CDR3 is 14 residues long. Germline CDR1 reads LGHDT; CDR2 reads YNNKEL (reference sequence). V shed 0 bases and J 5 bases; nucleotides not matched to a gene: 2. The CDR3 region is CASSQDQGAETQYF. The CDR3 bases are TGTGCCAGCAGCCAAGATCAGGGGGCGGAGACCCAGTACTTC.

The chain recombines TRBV7-3 with TRBJ1-1; a possible D gene is TRBD1 (6 bases). Germline CDR1 SGHTA, CDR2 FQGTGA. The CDR3 has 13 residues. The germline V and J ends were trimmed by 2 bases and 4 bases, with 8 bases remaining between them. Written as DNA, the CDR3 is TGTGCCAGCAGCTTATCACAGGGCACTGAAGCTTTCTTT. Translating it yields CASSLSQGTEAFF.

The chain is built from TRBV2 and TRBJ2-1; unclear D gene. V lost 5 bases and J 6 bases, leaving 11 bases between the germline ends. Germline CDR1 and CDR2: SNHLY and FYNNEI. The CDR3 covers 13 residues. The CDR3 DNA follows: TGTGCCAGCAGTCCCCTTCCCCGCAATGAGCAGTTCTTC. Translating it yields CASSPLPRNEQFF.

This clone showed up just a few times. The chain has TRBV13 and TRBJ2-3; D is unresolved. The CDR3 totals 13 residues. Germline-derived CDR1 and CDR2 are PRHDT and FYEKMQ (reference sequence). Trimming stripped 5 bases from V and 0 bases from J, with 6 bases between. DNA of the CDR3: TGTGCCAGCAGCGTCTATAGCACAGATACGCAGTATTTT. As protein: CASSVYSTDTQYF.

CDR3 nucleotide sequence: TGTGCCAGCCTAGCGGGACAGGCCTTCAATCAGCCCCAGCATTTT. Amino acid sequence: CASLAGQAFNQPQHF. This chain uses TRBV6-5 with TRBJ1-5; 8 nucleotides line up with TRBD1. Germline CDR1 is MNHEY and CDR2 is SVGAGI. The CDR3 runs to 15 residues. Unmatched junction bases numbered 9, after V lost 8 bases and J lost 3 bases.

J is TRBJ2-2 and V is TRBV6-5, with a weak D call TRBD1 (5 bases). CDR1 and CDR2 (germline): MNHEY, SVGAGI. Trimming shortened V by 7 bases and J by 6 bases, and 9 bases separated the two germline ends. The CDR3 totals 12 residues. DNA of the CDR3: TGTGCCAGCAAACAGGCGGCCGGGGAGCTGTTTTTT. It yields the protein CASKQAAGELFF.

The CDR3 here is CASIERGKNIQYF. For the CDR3, the DNA is TGTGCCAGCATTGAGCGGGGGAAAAACATTCAGTACTTC. J is TRBJ2-4 and V is TRBV7-2; 8 bases match TRBD2. CDR3 length: 13 amino acids. V shed 7 bases, J shed 4 bases, and the junction held 3 bases outside the gene matches. CDR1 is SGHTA, CDR2 FQGNSA, per germline.

This clone appeared once. The chain carries TRBV7-8 and TRBJ1-5; D unclear. The CDR3 sequence is 17 residues long. Germline V gives CDR1 SGHVS, CDR2 FQNEAQ. The V end lost 5 bases, the J end lost 2 bases, and 19 bases lay between the germline ends. CDR3 in DNA: TGTGCCAGCAGCACACAACCCCTCCCTCGGGGCAATCAGCCCCAGCATTTT. Its protein product is CASSTQPLPRGNQPQHF.

The V call is TRBV5-1, the J call TRBJ2-2, with D perhaps matching TRBD2 (5 bases). This CDR3 region has 14 residues. From germline, CDR1 is SGHRS and CDR2 YFSETQ. Trimming stripped 4 bases from V and 7 bases from J, with 14 bases between. The CDR3 spells CASSPNPAGGELFF. The DNA of the CDR3 is TGCGCCAGCAGCCCAAATCCCGCGGGCGGGGAGCTGTTTTTT.

The V call is TRBV4-2, the J call TRBJ2-5; 8 nucleotides agree with TRBD1. The CDR3 has 14 residues. J was trimmed by 4 bases and V by 4 bases; bases with no gene match: 5. The germline gives CDR1 LGHNA, CDR2 YNFKEQ. Written as DNA, the CDR3 is TGTGCCAGCAGCCCCGGACAGGGTGGAGAGACCCAGTACTTC. Encoded protein: CASSPGQGGETQYF.

This rearrangement joins TRBV7-2 to TRBJ2-7, with TRBD2 matching over 9 bases. The J segment lost 4 bases and the V segment lost 8 bases, leaving 6 bases of the junction unmatched. Germline assignment: CDR1 SGHTA and CDR2 FQGNSA. This CDR3 is 13 amino acids long. This CDR3 is CASSWSGGYEQYF. Here the CDR3 DNA reads TGTGCCAGCTCGTGGAGCGGGGGGTACGAGCAGTACTTC. The complete variable domain, with remaining parts taken from reference TRBV7-2 and TRBJ2-7, reads GAGVSQSPSNKVTEKGKDVELRCDPISGHTALYWYRQSLGQGLEFLIYFQGNSAPDKSGLPSDRFSAERTGGSVSTLTIQRTQQEDSAVYLCASSWSGGYEQYFGPGTRLTVT.